These T cell receptor beta chains were read from a single sample in a study of T-cell memory formation after mild COVID-19. Each CDR3 protein is one row after TCRdb ran MiXCR on the 5' RACE reads. The sample yields about 180,000 distinct CDR3 sequences, more than 15% seen once. Material for sequencing was PBMCs or a T cell subset sorted from them (not recorded which). The receptors originated from an adult woman who had mild COVID-19 (a few samples of this study predate the infection). Cell type and time point are not known. Each CDR3 is given with its conserved first and last residue. A D gene is named only where the DNA matches it firmly. Size is omitted from some rows. Given values are once, few, many or a class for expanded clones.

d_call	v_call	clone_size	cdr3_length	j_call	cdr3_aa	cdr3_nt
-	TRBV29-1	-	14	TRBJ2-3	CSVLKAVQSRPQYF	TGCAGCGTTTTAAAAGCGGTTCAATCTCGGCCGCAGTATTTT
TRBD1	TRBV4-1	few	16	TRBJ1-2	CASSQEGDRGLGGYTF	TGCGCCAGCAGCCAAGAAGGGGACAGGGGGCTAGGCGGCTACACCTTC
-	TRBV11-2	-	11	TRBJ2-7	CASSLDFEQYF	TGTGCCAGCAGCTTAGATTTCGAGCAGTACTTC
-	TRBV29-1	-	12	TRBJ1-1	CSVASANTEAFF	TGCAGCGTAGCCTCGGCGAACACTGAAGCTTTCTTT
TRBD2	TRBV20-1	-	17	TRBJ2-7	CSAPRRASGGHSYEQYF	TGCAGTGCTCCGAGGAGGGCTAGCGGGGGTCACTCCTACGAGCAGTACTTC
-	TRBV7-9	-	17	TRBJ1-3	CASSPRLGQTPGNTIYF	TGTGCCAGCAGCCCTCGGCTAGGACAGACCCCTGGAAACACCATATATTTT
-	TRBV29-1	few	14	TRBJ2-3	CSVDAGARTDTQYF	TGCAGCGTTGATGCGGGGGCCCGCACAGATACGCAGTATTTT
-	TRBV12-3/TRBV12-4	-	11	TRBJ2-3	CASSPRVFKYF	TGTGCCAGCAGCCCCCGAGTTTTCAAGTATTTT
-	TRBV12-3/TRBV12-4	-	15	TRBJ2-2	CASRNRVLRTGELFF	TGTGCCAGCAGAAACAGGGTTCTGAGGACCGGGGAGCTGTTTTTT
TRBD1	TRBV29-1	-	17	TRBJ1-2	CSVEDRGQSLLRYGYTF	TGCAGCGTTGAAGATCGGGGACAGTCCCTACTGCGCTATGGCTACACCTTC
-	TRBV7-3	-	17	TRBJ2-1	CASSLDAAKSSYNEQFF	TGTGCCAGCAGCTTAGATGCTGCTAAGAGCTCCTACAATGAGCAGTTCTTC
TRBD2	TRBV19	few	18	TRBJ2-5	CASSIVGLAGGVGDTKYF	TGTGCCAGTAGTATCGTCGGACTAGCGGGAGGAGTGGGGGATACCAAGTACTTC
TRBD2	TRBV5-1	many	17	TRBJ2-5	CASSFGLAGGPQETQYF	TGCGCCAGCAGCTTCGGACTAGCGGGAGGACCACAAGAGACCCAGTACTTC
-	TRBV6-5	-	15	TRBJ1-2	CASAPPGAKGYGYTF	TGTGCCAGTGCCCCCCCAGGTGCCAAGGGTTATGGCTACACCTTC
-	TRBV12-3/TRBV12-4	-	15	TRBJ2-7	CASSLGDPSSYEQYF	TGTGCCAGCAGTTTGGGAGACCCGAGCTCCTACGAGCAGTACTTC
TRBD1	TRBV5-1	-	16	TRBJ1-2	CASSLYGTGDHYGYTF	TGCGCCAGCAGCTTGTACGGGACAGGGGATCACTATGGCTACACCTTC
TRBD1	TRBV19	-	14	TRBJ2-2	CASSTRQGTGELFF	TGTGCCAGTAGTACCAGACAGGGCACCGGGGAGCTGTTTTTT
-	TRBV7-9	few	20	TRBJ1-2	CASSSRLMTGRTGLNYGYTF	TGTGCCAGCAGCTCCAGGCTAATGACAGGTCGTACGGGGCTCAACTATGGCTACACCTTC
-	TRBV20-1	few	14	TRBJ2-7	CSARDRAHSYEQYF	TGCAGTGCTAGGGACAGAGCCCACTCCTACGAGCAGTACTTC
TRBD2	TRBV6-5	-	16	TRBJ2-1	CASRGAGGPTFNEQFF	TGTGCCAGCAGAGGAGCGGGAGGGCCCACATTCAATGAGCAGTTCTTC
TRBD2	TRBV4-1	-	16	TRBJ2-5	CASSQDGSGGGETQYF	TGCGCCAGCAGCCAAGACGGTAGCGGGGGGGGTGAGACCCAGTACTTC
-	TRBV11-3	-	15	TRBJ2-1	CASSFFSGSYNEQFF	TGTGCCAGCAGCTTCTTTAGTGGGTCCTACAATGAGCAGTTCTTC
TRBD1	TRBV12-3/TRBV12-4	few	16	TRBJ2-3	CASSLGTGHPTDTQYF	TGTGCCAGCAGTTTGGGGACAGGTCACCCCACAGATACGCAGTATTTT
-	TRBV20-1	few	14	TRBJ2-3	CSARFPASTDTQYF	TGCAGTGCTAGATTCCCGGCTAGCACAGATACGCAGTATTTT
TRBD1	TRBV24-1	-	14	TRBJ2-7	CATSAGQGANEQYF	TGTGCCACCAGTGCTGGACAGGGGGCTAACGAGCAGTACTTC
-	TRBV24-1	-	16	TRBJ1-1	CATSDSGTPGLGRAFF	TGTGCCACCAGTGACTCCGGGACACCAGGTCTCGGGAGAGCTTTCTTT
-	TRBV19	-	15	TRBJ2-6	CASSYRVDGANVLTF	TGTGCCAGTAGTTACAGGGTGGACGGGGCCAACGTCCTGACTTTC
TRBD1	TRBV12-3/TRBV12-4	-	15	TRBJ2-7	CASSSGQALLSEQYF	TGTGCCAGCAGTTCCGGACAGGCCCTCTTAAGCGAGCAGTACTTC
TRBD1	TRBV29-1	few	12	TRBJ2-7	CSVGQGLYEQYF	TGCAGCGTTGGACAGGGCCTCTACGAGCAGTACTTC
-	TRBV7-6	-	13	TRBJ2-7	CASSLSPNYEQYF	TGTGCCAGCAGCTTAAGCCCGAACTACGAGCAGTACTTC
TRBD2	TRBV9	many	18	TRBJ2-3	CASSVAGTSGRRTDTQYF	TGTGCCAGCAGCGTAGCAGGGACTAGCGGGCGTCGCACAGATACGCAGTATTTT
TRBD2	TRBV7-9	-	16	TRBJ2-5	CASSFGSYREGETQYF	TGTGCCAGCAGCTTCGGTTCTTATCGGGAGGGAGAGACCCAGTACTTC
TRBD2	TRBV7-9	few	15	TRBJ2-5	CASKRTSGGPGTQYF	TGTGCCAGCAAGAGGACTAGCGGGGGCCCAGGGACCCAGTACTTC
-	TRBV6-2/TRBV6-3	-	11	TRBJ1-1	CASSGSGQAFF	TGTGCCAGCAGCGGTTCAGGGCAGGCTTTCTTT
-	TRBV7-2	-	14	TRBJ2-3	CASSFYRGTDTQYF	TGTGCCAGCAGCTTCTATAGGGGCACAGATACGCAGTATTTT
-	TRBV7-2	-	14	TRBJ2-2	CASSLGVTAGELFF	TGTGCCAGCAGCTTAGGGGTGACGGCCGGGGAGCTGTTTTTT
-	TRBV5-1	-	13	TRBJ2-5	CASSTGTQETQYF	TGCGCCAGCAGCACCGGGACACAAGAGACCCAGTACTTC
-	TRBV5-1	few	12	TRBJ2-7	CASSSSTYEQYF	TGCGCCAGCAGCTCATCGACCTACGAGCAGTACTTC
TRBD1	TRBV5-5	-	14	TRBJ2-5	CASSPGTGEETQYF	TGTGCCAGCAGCCCGGGGACAGGAGAAGAGACCCAGTACTTC
-	TRBV3-1	few	12	TRBJ2-5	CASSQSPETQYF	TGTGCCAGCAGCCAGAGCCCCGAGACCCAGTACTTC
TRBD1	TRBV6-5	few	15	TRBJ1-6	CASNQDRGNNSPLHF	TGTGCCAGCAACCAGGACAGGGGAAATAATTCACCCCTCCACTTT
-	TRBV7-3	-	15	TRBJ2-6	CASSLSIRLANVLTF	TGTGCCAGCAGCTTAAGTATCCGGCTGGCCAACGTCCTGACTTTC
-	TRBV19	-	15	TRBJ2-1	CASSPRMSRGNEQFF	TGTGCCAGTAGTCCCCGTATGTCTCGAGGGAATGAGCAGTTCTTC
-	TRBV7-2	-	16	TRBJ1-5	CASSLVGGASNQPQHF	TGTGCCAGCAGCTTAGTAGGGGGGGCGAGCAATCAGCCCCAGCATTTT
-	TRBV2	-	15	TRBJ2-6	CASSDVVSGANVLTF	TGTGCCAGCAGTGACGTGGTCTCTGGGGCCAACGTCCTGACTTTC
-	TRBV5-1	many	20	TRBJ2-3	CASSPGVYRAARRGTDTQYF	TGCGCCAGCAGCCCGGGCGTCTATAGGGCAGCACGTCGGGGCACAGATACGCAGTATTTT
TRBD1	TRBV12-3/TRBV12-4	few	16	TRBJ2-2	CASRPGTGGFAGELFF	TGTGCCAGCAGACCAGGGACAGGGGGTTTCGCCGGGGAGCTGTTTTTT
TRBD1	TRBV30	few	12	TRBJ1-6	CAWSRQGLPLHF	TGTGCCTGGAGTCGACAGGGTTTACCCCTCCACTTT
TRBD2	TRBV12-3/TRBV12-4	-	14	TRBJ2-2	CASSFTSGWGKLFF	TGTGCCAGCAGTTTTACTAGCGGGTGGGGGAAGCTGTTTTTT
-	TRBV11-2	-	14	TRBJ2-5	CASSFSGAGNAQYF	TGTGCCAGCAGCTTCTCGGGGGCAGGCAACGCCCAGTACTTC